Listed here are 16 T cell receptor beta chains from one sample, sequenced in a study of T-cell memory formation after mild COVID-19. MiXCR was run by TCRdb on the 5' RACE reads, yielding one entry per CDR3 protein. The repertoire includes about 140,000 distinct CDR3 sequences, about 14% of them detected once, and 25% to 30% sits in the top ten. The material sequenced was PBMCs or a T cell subset sorted from them (not recorded which). These receptors all stem from an adult woman who had mild COVID-19 (a few samples of this study predate the infection). Cell type and time point are not known.

This clonotype has a handful of counts. This sequence joins TRBV9 and TRBJ1-1, with 7 bases fitting TRBD1. The CDR3 extends over 14 amino acids. The germline gives CDR1 SGDLS, CDR2 YYNGEE. V was pared by 0 bases and J by 4 bases, with 3 bases of the junction left unmatched. The CDR3 protein is CASSVGSGGTEAFF. The DNA for the CDR3 is TGTGCCAGCAGCGTAGGTTCAGGGGGCACTGAAGCTTTCTTT. Full variable domain (outside the CDR3, taken from reference TRBV9 and TRBJ1-1): DSGVTQTPKHLITATGQRVTLRCSPRSGDLSVYWYQQSLDQGLQFLIQYYNGEERAKGNILERFSAQQFPDLHSELNLSSLELGDSALYFCASSVGSGGTEAFFGQGTRLTVV.

The J gene is TRBJ2-3, the V gene TRBV27; D may be TRBD2 (6 bases). The V gene's germline CDR1 is MNHEY and CDR2 SMNVEV (reference sequence). The length of the CDR3 is 11 residues. V gave up 8 bases and J gave up 11 bases, with 14 bases separating them. In nucleotides, the CDR3 is TGTGCCAGCGCTGGGGACTGGCTGCAGTATTTT. This translates into CASAGDWLQYF.

There are a few counts of this clonotype. The genes are TRBV7-6 and TRBJ2-3; 13 bases map to TRBD2. The germline V gene encodes CDR1 SGHVS and CDR2 FNYEAQ. CDR3 length: 14 amino acids. V shed 5 bases and J 7 bases; nucleotides not matched to a gene: 3. The CDR3, as DNA: TGTGCCAGCAGCAAACTAGCGGGGGGGCATACGCAGTATTTT. Amino acids: CASSKLAGGHTQYF.

This chain connects TRBV7-6 to TRBJ2-7; D perhaps matches TRBD1 (8 bases). The germline V and J ends were trimmed by 3 bases and 6 bases, with 15 bases remaining between them. The CDR3 consists of 14 residues. CDR1 and CDR2 from the germline V gene are SGHVS and FNYEAQ. CDR3 nucleotides: TGTGCCAGCAGCTTCGGACTAGGGACAGGCGAGCAGTACTTC. Translation: CASSFGLGTGEQYF.

The chain has TRBV12-3 or TRBV12-4 and TRBJ2-1; TRBD2 is a possible D gene (5 bases). The CDR3 has 14 amino acids. V lost 5 bases and J lost 0, with 8 bases in between. The CDR3 DNA reads as TGTGCCAGCAGTAATGGGAGCTCCTACAATGAGCAGTTCTTC. It translates to CASSNGSSYNEQFF.

Many counts were recorded for this clonotype. The CDR3 reads CASRGESGELFF. CDR3 DNA: TGTGCCAGCAGGGGGGAAAGCGGGGAGCTGTTTTTT. The genes are TRBV12-3 or TRBV12-4 and TRBJ2-2, with D perhaps TRBD1 or TRBD2 (5 bases each). V was cut by 6 bases and J by 7 bases, with 9 bases left in between. The CDR3 runs 12 residues.

The chain recombines TRBV6-2 or TRBV6-3 with TRBJ2-4; 10 positions agree with TRBD1. The CDR3 is 17 amino acids. V trimming: 0 bases; J trimming: 7 bases; junction bases outside the gene matches: 9. Germline CDR1 reads MNHEY; CDR2 reads SVGEGT. CDR3 in amino acids: CASSYSTGTGVYNIQYF. CDR3 bases: TGTGCCAGCAGTTACTCGACCGGGACAGGGGTATACAACATTCAGTACTTC.

This chain uses TRBV15 with TRBJ1-4, with 8 bases that match TRBD1. Germline loops: CDR1 LNHNV, CDR2 YYDKDF (reference sequence). The J segment lost 8 bases and the V segment lost 0 bases, leaving 8 bases of the junction unmatched. This CDR3 has 16 residues. DNA of the CDR3: TGTGCCACCAGCAGAGACTTACAGGGGGTGAGGGAAAAACTGTTTTTT. This translates into CATSRDLQGVREKLFF.

This clonotype was detected a few times. The J gene is TRBJ2-2, the V gene TRBV27; D is unclear. CDR1 and CDR2 from the germline V gene are MNHEY and SMNVEV (reference sequence). The CDR3 runs to 13 residues. V was cut by 2 bases and J by 4 bases, with 5 bases left in between. The CDR3 is CASSLPTTGELFF. In DNA, the CDR3 is TGTGCCAGCAGTTTACCCACCACCGGGGAGCTGTTTTTT.

Only a few counts were recorded for this clonotype. The chain links TRBV12-3 or TRBV12-4 to TRBJ1-1; D not resolved. Trimming cost V 5 bases and J 5 bases, with 9 bases left between them. The CDR3 contains 12 residues. The CDR3 loop reads CASSPTGTEAFF. The DNA for the CDR3 is TGTGCCAGCAGTCCGACTGGGACTGAAGCTTTCTTT.

The chain joins TRBV9 to TRBJ2-7, with TRBD1 as a possible D gene (5 bases). Trimming took 0 bases from V and 6 from J, leaving 13 bases between them. The CDR3 totals 14 residues. Per germline, CDR1 SGDLS and CDR2 YYNGEE. The DNA for the CDR3 is TGTGCCAGCAGCGTAGAATCAGGGAACGGCGAGCAGTACTTC. It yields the protein CASSVESGNGEQYF.

Only a few counts were recorded for this clonotype. The rearrangement links TRBV9 to TRBJ2-3, with a possible D match to TRBD1 (5 bases). The V gene's germline CDR1 is SGDLS and CDR2 YYNGEE. This CDR3 spans 14 amino acids. The V end lost 4 bases, the J end lost 2 bases, and 11 bases lay between the germline ends. The CDR3 here is CASSQTVSTDTQYF. In DNA, the CDR3 is TGTGCCAGCAGCCAGACAGTCTCCACAGATACGCAGTATTTT.

This clonotype occurred many times. V is TRBV7-6 and J is TRBJ2-1; 7 bases are shared with TRBD2. From germline, CDR1 is SGHVS and CDR2 FNYEAQ. The CDR3 covers 15 residues. The junction had 3 bases not matched to a gene; V was cut back by 4 bases and J by 0 bases. In DNA, the CDR3 is TGTGCCAGCAGCTACGGGGGGAGCTCCTACAATGAGCAGTTCTTC. Its translation is CASSYGGSSYNEQFF.

This clonotype has more than one count but fewer than ten. This sequence joins TRBV12-3 or TRBV12-4 and TRBJ2-7, with TRBD1 as a possible D gene (5 bases). V lost 7 bases, J lost 2 bases, and 9 bases lay in between. The CDR3 totals 12 residues. The CDR3 DNA follows: TGTGCCAGCAAGTTAGGGGCCTACGAGCAGTACTTC. Translation gives CASKLGAYEQYF.

The chain has TRBV4-1 and TRBJ2-7; the match to TRBD1 covers 8 bases. The CDR3 has 13 residues. V lost 6 bases and J lost 5; bases outside the gene matches: 6. The germline V gene encodes CDR1 MGHRA and CDR2 YSYEKL. This CDR3 reads CASRVTGDHEQYF. As DNA, the CDR3 is TGCGCCAGCAGGGTGACAGGGGATCACGAGCAGTACTTC.

This clonotype occurred a few times. The chain combines TRBV7-9 with TRBJ1-1, with D perhaps TRBD1 (6 bases). There are 12 residues in the CDR3. Germline values: CDR1 SEHNR, CDR2 FQNEAQ (reference sequence). Trimming left V 6 bases short and J 4 bases short, with 9 bases between. DNA of the CDR3: TGTGCCAGCAGGAAACAGGGCACTGAAGCTTTCTTT. Translating gives CASRKQGTEAFF.